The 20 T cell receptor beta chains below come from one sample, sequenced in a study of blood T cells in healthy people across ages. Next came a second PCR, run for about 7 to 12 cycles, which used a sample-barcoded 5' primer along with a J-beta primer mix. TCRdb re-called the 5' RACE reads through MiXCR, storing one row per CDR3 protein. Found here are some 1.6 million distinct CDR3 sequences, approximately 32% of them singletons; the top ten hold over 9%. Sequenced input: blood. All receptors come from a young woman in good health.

CDR3 nucleotide sequence: TGTGCCTGGGACCGGACAGGTTTAGACGAGCAGTACTTC. It specifies CAWDRTGLDEQYF. This sequence joins TRBV30 and TRBJ2-7; 7 nucleotides agree with TRBD1. Trimming at V came to 5 bases and at J to 5 bases, leaving 9 bases not matched to a gene. This CDR3 spans 13 amino acids. Germline values: CDR1 GTSNPN, CDR2 SVGIG (reference sequence). Based on the CDR3 plus reference TRBV30 and TRBJ2-7, the full variable domain is SQTIHQWPATLVQPVGSPLSLECTVEGTSNPNLYWYRQAAGRGLQLLFYSVGIGQISSEVPQNLSASRPQDRQFILSSKKLLLSDSGFYLCAWDRTGLDEQYFGPGTRLTVT.

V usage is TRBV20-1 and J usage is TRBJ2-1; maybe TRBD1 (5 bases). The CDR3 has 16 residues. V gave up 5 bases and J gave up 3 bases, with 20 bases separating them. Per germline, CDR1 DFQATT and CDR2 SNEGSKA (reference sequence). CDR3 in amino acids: CSAQQVGGKNYNEQFF. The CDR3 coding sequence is TGCAGTGCTCAACAGGTCGGTGGGAAAAACTACAATGAGCAGTTCTTC.

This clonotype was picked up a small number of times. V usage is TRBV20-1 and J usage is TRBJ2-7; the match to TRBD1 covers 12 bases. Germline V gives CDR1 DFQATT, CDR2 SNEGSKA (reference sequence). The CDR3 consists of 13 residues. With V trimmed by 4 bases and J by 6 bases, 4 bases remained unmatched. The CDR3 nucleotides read TGCAGTGCTACCGGGACAGGGGGCATCGAGCAGTACTTC. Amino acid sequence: CSATGTGGIEQYF.

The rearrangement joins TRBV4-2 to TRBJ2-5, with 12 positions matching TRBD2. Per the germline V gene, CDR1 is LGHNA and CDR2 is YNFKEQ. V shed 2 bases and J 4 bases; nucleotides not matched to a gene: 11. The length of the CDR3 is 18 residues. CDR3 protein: CASSQSGASGGAGETQYF. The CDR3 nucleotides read TGTGCCAGCAGCCAAAGTGGGGCTAGCGGGGGGGCCGGAGAGACCCAGTACTTC.

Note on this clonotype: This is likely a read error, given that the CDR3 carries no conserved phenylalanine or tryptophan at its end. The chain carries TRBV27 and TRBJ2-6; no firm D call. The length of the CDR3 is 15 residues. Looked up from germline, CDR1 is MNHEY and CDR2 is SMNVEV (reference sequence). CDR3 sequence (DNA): TGTGTCAGCAGTCCTTTGAGCCGAGGGGCCAACGTCCTGACTTGC. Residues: CVSSPLSRGANVLTC.

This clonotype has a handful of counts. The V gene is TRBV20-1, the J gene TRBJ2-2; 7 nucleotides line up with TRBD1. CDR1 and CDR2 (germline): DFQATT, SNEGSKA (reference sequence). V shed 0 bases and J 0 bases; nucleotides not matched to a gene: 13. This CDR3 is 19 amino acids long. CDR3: CSARDSGQDPHPNTGELFF. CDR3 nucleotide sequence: TGCAGTGCTAGAGATTCAGGACAGGACCCCCACCCGAACACCGGGGAGCTGTTTTTT.

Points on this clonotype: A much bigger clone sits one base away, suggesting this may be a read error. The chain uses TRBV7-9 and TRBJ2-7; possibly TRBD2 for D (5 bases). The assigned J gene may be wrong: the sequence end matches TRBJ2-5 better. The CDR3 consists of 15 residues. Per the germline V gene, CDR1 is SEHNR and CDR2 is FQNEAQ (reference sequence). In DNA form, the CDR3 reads TGTGCCAGCAACTTCCGGACGGAACCGGGGGAGACCCAGTACTTC. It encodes CASNFRTEPGETQYF.

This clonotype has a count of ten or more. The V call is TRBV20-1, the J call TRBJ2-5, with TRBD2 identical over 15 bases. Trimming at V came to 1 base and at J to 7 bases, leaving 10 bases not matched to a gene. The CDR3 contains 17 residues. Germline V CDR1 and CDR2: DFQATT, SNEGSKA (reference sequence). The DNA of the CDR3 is TGCAGTGCTAGAGGGCCGGGACTAGCGGGAGGTTCGTGGACCCAGTACTTC. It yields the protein CSARGPGLAGGSWTQYF.

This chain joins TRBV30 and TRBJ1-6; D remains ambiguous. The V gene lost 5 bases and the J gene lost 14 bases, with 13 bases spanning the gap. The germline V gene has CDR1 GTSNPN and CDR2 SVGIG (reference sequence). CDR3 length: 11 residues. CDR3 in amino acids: CAWGRCEALHF. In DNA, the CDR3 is TGTGCCTGGGGCCGATGCGAAGCCCTCCACTTT.

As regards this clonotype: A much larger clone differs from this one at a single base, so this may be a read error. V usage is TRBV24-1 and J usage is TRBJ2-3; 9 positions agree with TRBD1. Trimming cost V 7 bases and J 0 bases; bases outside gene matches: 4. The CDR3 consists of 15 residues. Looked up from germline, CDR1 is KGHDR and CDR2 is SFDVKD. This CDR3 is CATRKGQGSTDTQYF. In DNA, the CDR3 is TGTGCCACCAGGAAGGGACAGGGAAGCACAGATACGCAGTATTTT.

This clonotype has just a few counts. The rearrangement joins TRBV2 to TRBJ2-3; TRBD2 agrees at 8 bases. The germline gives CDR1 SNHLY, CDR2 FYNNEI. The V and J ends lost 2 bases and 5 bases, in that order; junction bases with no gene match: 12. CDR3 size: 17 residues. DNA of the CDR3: TGTGCCAGCAGTGAATCGGGCGGGGGGTCCTCGGGAGATACGCAGTATTTT. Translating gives CASSESGGGSSGDTQYF.

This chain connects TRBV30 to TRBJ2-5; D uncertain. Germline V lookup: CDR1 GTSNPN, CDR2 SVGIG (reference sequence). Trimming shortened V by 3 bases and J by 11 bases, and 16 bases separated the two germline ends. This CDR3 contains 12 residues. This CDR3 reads CAWRWSPDEQYF. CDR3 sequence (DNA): TGTGCCTGGAGATGGTCCCCGGATGAGCAGTACTTC. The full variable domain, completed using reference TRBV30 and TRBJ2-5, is SQTIHQWPATLVQPVGSPLSLECTVEGTSNPNLYWYRQAAGRGLQLLFYSVGIGQISSEVPQNLSASRPQDRQFILSSKKLLLSDSGFYLCAWRWSPDEQYFGPGTRLLVL.

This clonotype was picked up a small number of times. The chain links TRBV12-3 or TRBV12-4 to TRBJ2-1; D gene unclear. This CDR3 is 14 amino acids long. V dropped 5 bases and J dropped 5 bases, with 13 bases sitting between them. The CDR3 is CASSHYENHNEQFF. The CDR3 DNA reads TGTGCCAGCAGTCACTACGAGAACCACAATGAGCAGTTCTTC.

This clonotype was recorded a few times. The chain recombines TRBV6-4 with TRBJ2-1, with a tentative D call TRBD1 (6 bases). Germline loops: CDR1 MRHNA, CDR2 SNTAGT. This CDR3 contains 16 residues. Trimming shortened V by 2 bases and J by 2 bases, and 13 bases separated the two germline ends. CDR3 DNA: TGTGCCAGCAGTGACGGTTCCCCAGGGGCCTACAATGAGCAGTTCTTC. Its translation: CASSDGSPGAYNEQFF.

DNA of the CDR3: TGTGCCAGCAGCTCCCTCCCCCGGAGCAGAGATTCCTATGGCTACACCTTC. Encoded protein: CASSSLPRSRDSYGYTF. The J gene is TRBJ1-2, the V gene TRBV7-3; D remains unclear. The CDR3 contains 17 residues. Trimming took 4 bases from V and 4 from J, leaving 22 bases between them. Germline V gene sequence: CDR1 SGHTA, CDR2 FQGTGA.

The CDR3 region has the DNA TGTGCCAGCAGTGCCCCAGTTGGAGCGGGGGGGCGACCTGGGGCCAACGTCCTGACTTTC. Amino acids: CASSAPVGAGGRPGANVLTF. V is TRBV25-1 and J is TRBJ2-6; 10 positions match TRBD2. J lost 2 bases, V lost 4 bases, and 14 bases had no gene match. Germline-derived CDR1 and CDR2 are MGHDK and SYGVNS. This CDR3 has 20 residues.

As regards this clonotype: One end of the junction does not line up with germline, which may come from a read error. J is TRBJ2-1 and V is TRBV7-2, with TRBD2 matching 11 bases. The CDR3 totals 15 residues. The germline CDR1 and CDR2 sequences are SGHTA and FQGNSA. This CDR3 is CANSSGTSGYNEQFF. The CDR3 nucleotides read TGTGCCAACAGCAGTGGGACTAGCGGTTACAATGAGCAGTTCTTC.

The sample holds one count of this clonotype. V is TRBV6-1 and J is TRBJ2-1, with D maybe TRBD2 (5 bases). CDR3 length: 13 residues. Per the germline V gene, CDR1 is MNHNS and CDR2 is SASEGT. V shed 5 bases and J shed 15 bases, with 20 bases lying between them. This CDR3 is CASSSTTTTPWFF. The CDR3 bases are TGTGCCAGCAGTTCTACCACGACTACCCCTTGGTTCTTC.

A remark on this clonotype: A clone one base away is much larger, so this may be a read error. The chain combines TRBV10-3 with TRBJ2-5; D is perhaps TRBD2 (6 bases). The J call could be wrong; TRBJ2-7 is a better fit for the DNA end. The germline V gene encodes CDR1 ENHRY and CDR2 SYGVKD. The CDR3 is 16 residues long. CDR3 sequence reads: CAISQVKVTGVYEQYF. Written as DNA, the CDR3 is TGTGCCATCAGCCAGGTGAAGGTAACGGGGGTCTACGAGCAGTACTTC.

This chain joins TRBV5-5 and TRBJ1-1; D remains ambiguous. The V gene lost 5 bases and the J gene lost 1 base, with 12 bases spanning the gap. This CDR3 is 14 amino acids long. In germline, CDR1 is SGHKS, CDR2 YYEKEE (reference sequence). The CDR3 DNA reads TGTGCCAGCAGGAATTCCCGGGGGAACACTGAAGCTTTCTTT. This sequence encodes CASRNSRGNTEAFF.